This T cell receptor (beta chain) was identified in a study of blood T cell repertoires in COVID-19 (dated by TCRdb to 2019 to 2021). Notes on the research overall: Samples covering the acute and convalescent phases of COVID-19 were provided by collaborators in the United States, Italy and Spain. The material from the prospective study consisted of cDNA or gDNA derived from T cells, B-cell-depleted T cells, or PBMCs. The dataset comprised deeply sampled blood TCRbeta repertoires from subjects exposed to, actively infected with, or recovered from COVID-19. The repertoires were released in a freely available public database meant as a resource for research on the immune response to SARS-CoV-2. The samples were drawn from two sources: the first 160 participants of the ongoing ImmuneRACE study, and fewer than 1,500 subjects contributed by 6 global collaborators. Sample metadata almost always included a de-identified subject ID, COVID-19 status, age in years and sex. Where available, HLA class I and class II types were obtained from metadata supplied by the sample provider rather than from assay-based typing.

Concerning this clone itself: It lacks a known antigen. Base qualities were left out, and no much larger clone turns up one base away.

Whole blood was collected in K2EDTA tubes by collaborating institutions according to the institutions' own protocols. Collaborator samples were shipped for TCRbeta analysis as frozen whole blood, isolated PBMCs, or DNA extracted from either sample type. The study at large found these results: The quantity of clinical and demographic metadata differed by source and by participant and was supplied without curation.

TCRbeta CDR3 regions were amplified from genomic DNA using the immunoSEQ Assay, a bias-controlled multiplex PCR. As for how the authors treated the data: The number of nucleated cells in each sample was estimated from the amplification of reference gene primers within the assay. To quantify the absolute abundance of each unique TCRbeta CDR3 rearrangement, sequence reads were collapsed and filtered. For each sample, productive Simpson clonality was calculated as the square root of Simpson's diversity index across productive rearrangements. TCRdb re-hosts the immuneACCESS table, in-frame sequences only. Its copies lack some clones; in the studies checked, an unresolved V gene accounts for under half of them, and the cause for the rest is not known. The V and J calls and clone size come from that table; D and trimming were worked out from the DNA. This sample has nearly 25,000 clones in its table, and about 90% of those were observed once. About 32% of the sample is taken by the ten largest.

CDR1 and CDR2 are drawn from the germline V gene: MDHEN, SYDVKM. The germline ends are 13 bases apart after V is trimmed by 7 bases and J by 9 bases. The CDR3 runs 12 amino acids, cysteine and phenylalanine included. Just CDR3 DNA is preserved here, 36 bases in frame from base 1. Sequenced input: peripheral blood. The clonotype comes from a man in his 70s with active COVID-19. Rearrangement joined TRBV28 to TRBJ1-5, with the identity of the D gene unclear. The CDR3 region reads CASNLLSRPQHF. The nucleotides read TGTGCCAGCAACCTCCTTAGTCGGCCCCAGCATTTT.